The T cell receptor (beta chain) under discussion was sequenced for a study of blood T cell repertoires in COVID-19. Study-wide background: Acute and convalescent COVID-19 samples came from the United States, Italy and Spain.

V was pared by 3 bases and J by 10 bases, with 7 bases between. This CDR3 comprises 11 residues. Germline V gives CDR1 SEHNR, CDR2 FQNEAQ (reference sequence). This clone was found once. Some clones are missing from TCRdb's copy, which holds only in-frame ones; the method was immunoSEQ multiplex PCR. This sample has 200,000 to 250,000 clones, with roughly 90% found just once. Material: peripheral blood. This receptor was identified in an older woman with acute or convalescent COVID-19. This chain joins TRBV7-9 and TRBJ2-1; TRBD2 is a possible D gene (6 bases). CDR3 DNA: TGTGCCAGCAGCTTGACTAGAGAGCAGTTCTTC. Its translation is CASSLTREQFF.